This entry is about one TCR beta chain. Study donors comprised healthy, HIV-negative adults devoid of recent acute infection or vaccination. This specimen comes from a study of shared clonotypes between healthy human individuals. The trim removed 4 bases at V and 7 bases at J, leaving 12 bases unmatched. There are 15 residues in the CDR3. The germline CDR1 and CDR2 sequences are MNHNS and SASEGT. For each subset, genomic DNA was distributed in equal portions over several immunoSEQ plates. Some clones are missing from TCRdb's copy, which holds only in-frame ones; the method was immunoSEQ multiplex PCR. Among around 1.5 million clones listed, about 98% were seen once.

The chain is built from TRBV6-1 and TRBJ2-7; 8 bases line up with TRBD1. Source material: naive CD4+ T cells sorted from blood. This sample's subset: CD45RA+ positively selected. The receptor's source is a man aged 25-45 years in good health. CDR3 sequence (DNA): TGTGCCAGCAGTGTAGGACAGGGAGCGTCGGGGGAGCAGTACTTC. Amino acids: CASSVGQGASGEQYF.